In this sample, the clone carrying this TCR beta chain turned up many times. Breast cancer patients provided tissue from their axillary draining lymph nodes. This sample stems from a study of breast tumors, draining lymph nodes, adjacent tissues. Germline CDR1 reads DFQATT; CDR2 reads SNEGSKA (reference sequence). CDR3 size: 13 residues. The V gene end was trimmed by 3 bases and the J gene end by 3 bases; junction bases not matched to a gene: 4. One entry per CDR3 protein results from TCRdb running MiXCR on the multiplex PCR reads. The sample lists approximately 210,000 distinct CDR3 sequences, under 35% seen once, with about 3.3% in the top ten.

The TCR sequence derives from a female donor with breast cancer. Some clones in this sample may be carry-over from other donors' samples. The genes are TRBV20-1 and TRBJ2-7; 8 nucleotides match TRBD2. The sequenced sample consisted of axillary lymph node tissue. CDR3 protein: CSARKSGSYEQYF. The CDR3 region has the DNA TGCAGTGCTAGGAAAAGCGGGAGCTACGAGCAGTACTTC.